One T cell receptor beta chain is described in this entry. The antigen is unknown. The sample belongs to a study of radiotherapy plus CTLA-4 blockade in lung cancer. Background on the study: Around 19% of enrolled patients responded objectively, and roughly 31% had disease control.

Libraries were prepared by immunoSEQ multiplex PCR; TCRdb keeps only in-frame clonotypes and omits some of them. Of under 110,000 clones in the sample, around 85% were seen once. In chemo-refractory metastatic non-small-cell lung cancer, patients got ipilimumab CTLA-4 blockade together with focal radiation. General study points: Interferon-beta and early blood T cell clone dynamics reportedly predicted response best. Expansion in blood of tumor-derived TCR clones was seen after radiotherapy plus ipilimumab.

This clonotype was sampled from a human donor with non-small cell lung cancer that progressed on radiotherapy plus ipilimumab. Some clones in this sample may be carry-over from other donors' samples. The sequencing here drew on peripheral blood, taken from a patient treated with radiotherapy plus ipilimumab.

In DNA, the CDR3 is TGCGCCAGCAGCCTGGGGGGGGCGGTCCAAGAGACCCAGTACTTC. As protein: CASSLGGAVQETQYF. The chain has TRBV5-1 and TRBJ2-5, with a tentative D call TRBD2 (7 bases). The CDR3 has 15 amino acids. V was shortened by 4 bases and J by 1 base, with 14 bases between the two germline ends. Germline V gives CDR1 SGHRS, CDR2 YFSETQ.